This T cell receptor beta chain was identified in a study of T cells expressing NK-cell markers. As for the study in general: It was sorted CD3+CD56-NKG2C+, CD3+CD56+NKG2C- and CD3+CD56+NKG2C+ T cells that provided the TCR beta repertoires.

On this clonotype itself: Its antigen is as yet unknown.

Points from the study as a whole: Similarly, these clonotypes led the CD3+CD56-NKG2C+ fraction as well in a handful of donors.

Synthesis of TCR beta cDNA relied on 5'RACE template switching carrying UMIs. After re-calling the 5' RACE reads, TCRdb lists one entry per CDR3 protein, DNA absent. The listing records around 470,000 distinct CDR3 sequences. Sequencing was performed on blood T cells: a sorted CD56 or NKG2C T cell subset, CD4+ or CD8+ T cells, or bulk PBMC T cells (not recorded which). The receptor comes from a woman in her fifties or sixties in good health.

CDR3 protein: CASSSYLANPGLAASSYNEQFF. The chain is built from TRBV11-3 and TRBJ2-1; TCRdb lists TRBD2, though no DNA is available to test this call. CDR1 is SGHNT, CDR2 YENEEA, per germline. The CDR3 is 22 amino acids.